This T cell receptor beta chain was obtained from a study of blood T cell repertoires in COVID-19. At the level of the study: Spain, Italy and the United States supplied samples that represented acute and convalescent COVID-19. PBMCs, B-cell-depleted T cells, or T cells provided the cDNA or gDNA that made up the material.

V was pared by 6 bases and J by 6 bases, with 20 bases between. The length of the CDR3 is 16 residues. Germline V gene lookup returns CDR1 MGHDK and CDR2 SYGVNS. Seattle participants joined during active infection and were tracked over time. Original handling: Reference gene primer amplification gave estimated nucleated cell counts. Assay: immunoSEQ multiplex PCR; the TCRdb copy retains only in-frame clones and omits some. The V and J calls and clone size come from that table; D and trimming were worked out from the DNA. Of some 70,000 clones listed, about 85% are singletons. This clonotype originated in a woman aged 45 to 65 with COVID-19, enrolled during active disease. The genes are TRBV25-1 and TRBJ2-2; D perhaps matches TRBD1 (6 bases). The sequenced sample consisted of peripheral blood. The CDR3 bases are TGTGCCAGCAGCGAGAACAAGCTACAGGGTCCCGGGGAGCTGTTTTTT. Translated, it gives CASSENKLQGPGELFF.